The entry below gives a single T cell receptor beta chain sequence along with its context. These data belong to a study of T cells in Graves' hyperthyroidism and ophthalmopathy. The CDR3 is made up of 15 amino acids. Germline V CDR1 and CDR2: MNHEY, SMNVEV (reference sequence). Trimming took off 3 bases at V and 0 bases at J, with 8 bases between the two ends. RNA transcripts served as the template for amplifying TCR beta CDR3 regions. A first-round RT-PCR of the TCR CDR3 used the HTBI primer set. Each CDR3 protein is one row after TCRdb ran MiXCR on the multiplex PCR reads. The sample lists roughly 710,000 distinct CDR3 sequences; about a third were seen once.

Sequencing was performed on blood. The chain uses TRBV27 and TRBJ1-4; D gene ambiguous. The sequence was obtained from a woman between 35 and 50 years old with Graves' hyperthyroidism. The CDR3 region is CASSFNGATNEKLFF. DNA for the CDR3: TGTGCCAGCAGTTTTAATGGGGCAACTAATGAAAAACTGTTTTTT. Filled out from reference TRBV27 and TRBJ1-4, the complete variable domain reads EAQVTQNPRYLITVTGKKLTVTCSQNMNHEYMSWYRQDPGLGLRQIYYSMNVEVTDKGDVPEGYKVSRKEKRNFPLILESPSPNQTSLYFCASSFNGATNEKLFFGSGTQLSVL.